The source of this TCR beta chain is a study of cytotoxic CD8 clonotypes in ibrutinib-treated CLL. Sequenced by immunoSEQ multiplex PCR; TCRdb stores in-frame clones only, minus some. The sample records about 140,000 clones, 70% to 85% being singletons. With 3 bases removed from V and 5 bases from J, the gap between germline ends came to 4 bases. The CDR3 is 11 residues long. Germline loops: CDR1 LNHDA, CDR2 SQIVND (reference sequence). V is TRBV19 and J is TRBJ1-2; D remains unclear. This sequence originates from a human donor with chronic lymphocytic leukemia. The sample consisted of PBMCs, taken after 12 months of ibrutinib treatment. The chain's CDR3 is CASSIGYGYTF. In DNA, the CDR3 is TGTGCCAGTAGTATTGGGTATGGCTACACCTTC.